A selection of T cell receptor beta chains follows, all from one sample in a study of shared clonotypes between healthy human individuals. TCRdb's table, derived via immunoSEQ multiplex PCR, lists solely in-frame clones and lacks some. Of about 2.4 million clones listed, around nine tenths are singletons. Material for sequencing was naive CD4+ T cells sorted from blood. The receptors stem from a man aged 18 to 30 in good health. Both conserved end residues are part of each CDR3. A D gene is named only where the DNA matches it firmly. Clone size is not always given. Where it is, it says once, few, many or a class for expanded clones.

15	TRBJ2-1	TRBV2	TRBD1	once	TGTGCCAGCAGAGAGACAGGGGCTCCAGATCATGAGCAGTTCTTC	CASRETGAPDHEQFF
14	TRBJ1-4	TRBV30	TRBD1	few	TGTGCCTGGAACCCGACAGGGGGCACGGAAAAACTGTTTTTT	CAWNPTGGTEKLFF
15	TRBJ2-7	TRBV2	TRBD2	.	TGTGCCAGCAGTGTAGCGACTAGCCTTAAGATTGAGCAGTACTTC	CASSVATSLKIEQYF
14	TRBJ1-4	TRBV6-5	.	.	TGTGCCAGCAGCCGACAAGAATTTAATGAAAAACTGTTTTTT	CASSRQEFNEKLFF
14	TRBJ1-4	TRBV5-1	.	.	TGCGCCAGCAGCTCCGGGACAAAAAATGAAAAACTGTTTTTT	CASSSGTKNEKLFF
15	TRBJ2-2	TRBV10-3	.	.	TGTGCCATCAGTGTTGGACGGGAGAACACCGGGGAGCTGTTTTTT	CAISVGRENTGELFF
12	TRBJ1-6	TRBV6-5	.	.	TGTGCCAGCAGTTATCGGAAAGAGGTCCTCCACTTT	CASSYRKEVLHF
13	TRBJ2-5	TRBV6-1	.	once	TGTGCCAGCAGTACTCTCGCAGGTAACGCCCAGTACTTC	CASSTLAGNAQYF
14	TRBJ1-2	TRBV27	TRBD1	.	TGTGCCAGCAAGAGGGCAGGGGGCGTCTATGGCTACACCTTC	CASKRAGGVYGYTF
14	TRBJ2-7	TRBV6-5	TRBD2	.	TGTGCCAGCAGGGGGACTAGCGGGAGTAGTGAGCAGTACTTC	CASRGTSGSSEQYF
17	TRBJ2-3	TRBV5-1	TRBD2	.	TGCGCCAGCAGCTTGGAGGGGGGACTAGGGTCCACAGATACGCAGTATTTT	CASSLEGGLGSTDTQYF
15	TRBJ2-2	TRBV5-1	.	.	TGCGCCAGCAGCCCGCTAGCCTCGAACACCGGGGAGCTGTTTTTT	CASSPLASNTGELFF
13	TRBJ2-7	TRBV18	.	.	TGTGCCAGCTCAAACAGGGACTCCTACGAGCAGTACTTC	CASSNRDSYEQYF
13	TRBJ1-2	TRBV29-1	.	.	TGCAGCGTTGAGGGGGTAGTTTGCTATGACTACACCTTC	CSVEGVVCYDYTF
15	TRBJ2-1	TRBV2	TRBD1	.	TGTGCCAGCACCCGACCGGACAGGGCAGACAATGAGCAGTTCTTC	CASTRPDRADNEQFF
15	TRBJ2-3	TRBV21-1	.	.	TGTGCCAGCAGCAACCGGGACAGTGCGACAGATACGCAGTATTTT	CASSNRDSATDTQYF
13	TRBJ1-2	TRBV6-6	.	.	TGTGCCAGCAGTTACGACCCCACCCCTGGCTACACCTTC	CASSYDPTPGYTF
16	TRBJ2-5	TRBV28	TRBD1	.	TGTGCCAGCAGCCTAGATACCGGGACAGGGGGAGAGACCCAGTACTTC	CASSLDTGTGGETQYF
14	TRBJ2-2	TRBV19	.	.	TGTGCCAGTAGTATTTCCCCGAACACCGGGGAGCTGTTTTTT	CASSISPNTGELFF
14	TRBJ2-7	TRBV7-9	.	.	TGTGCCAGCAGCTTCCGGGAGAATGAATACGAGCAGTACTTC	CASSFRENEYEQYF
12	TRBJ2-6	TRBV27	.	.	TGTGCCAGCAGTTCAGGGGCCAACGTCCTGACTTTC	CASSSGANVLTF
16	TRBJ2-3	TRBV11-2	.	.	TGTGCCAGCAGCCCGGGACCCAGCACCTTCACAGATACGCAGTATTTT	CASSPGPSTFTDTQYF
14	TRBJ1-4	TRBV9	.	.	TGTGCCAGCAGCGGAGGGACAAGTCCCGAAAAACTGTTTTTT	CASSGGTSPEKLFF
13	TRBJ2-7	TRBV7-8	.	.	TGTGCCAGCAGCTTAGGGCACCCCTACGAGCAGTACTTC	CASSLGHPYEQYF
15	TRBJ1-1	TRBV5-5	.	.	TGTGCCAGCAGCCGATCCGGGACGGTGAACACTGAAGCTTTCTTT	CASSRSGTVNTEAFF
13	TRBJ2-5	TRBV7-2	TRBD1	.	TGTGCCAGCAGCTTCCAGGGGGAAGAGACCCAGTACTTC	CASSFQGEETQYF
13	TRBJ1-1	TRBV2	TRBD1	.	TGTGCCAGCAGAGGACAGGGGGACACTGAAGCTTTCTTT	CASRGQGDTEAFF
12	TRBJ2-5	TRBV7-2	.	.	TGTGCCAGCAGCTTAGAAAGGCGTACCCAGTACTTC	CASSLERRTQYF
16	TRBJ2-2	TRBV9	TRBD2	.	TGTGCCAGCAGCGAAGCGGGGGACCAGAACACCGGGGAGCTGTTTTTT	CASSEAGDQNTGELFF
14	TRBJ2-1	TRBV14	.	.	TGTGCCAGCAGCCAAGAGCTACGGTACAATGAGCAGTTCTTC	CASSQELRYNEQFF
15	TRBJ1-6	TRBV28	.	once	TGTGCCAGCAGTTTAATCCGGGAACATAATTCACCCCTCCACTTT	CASSLIREHNSPLHF
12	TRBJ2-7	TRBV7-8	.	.	TGTGCCAGCAGTTTTAGCTCCCACGAGCAGTACTTC	CASSFSSHEQYF
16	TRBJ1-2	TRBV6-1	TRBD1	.	TGTGCCAGCAGTGAAGCGGGGACAGGGCCCTACTATGGCTACACCTTC	CASSEAGTGPYYGYTF
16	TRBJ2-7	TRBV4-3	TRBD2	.	TGCGCCAGCAGCCAAGGGTTCGGGGGGTTAGCCTACGAGCAGTACTTC	CASSQGFGGLAYEQYF
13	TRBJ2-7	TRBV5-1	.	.	TGCGCCAGCAGCGAACAGGGTTCCTACGAGCAGTACTTC	CASSEQGSYEQYF
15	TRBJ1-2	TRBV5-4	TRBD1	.	TGTGCCAGCAGCGTCACAGGGGGCTTCGGCTATGGCTACACCTTC	CASSVTGGFGYGYTF
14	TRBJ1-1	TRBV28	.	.	TGTGCCAGCAGTTTATGGACAGTGAACACTGAAGCTTTCTTT	CASSLWTVNTEAFF
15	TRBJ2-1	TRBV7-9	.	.	TGTGCCAGCAGCTTGTGGGGGGCGCTTGACAATGAGCAGTTCTTC	CASSLWGALDNEQFF
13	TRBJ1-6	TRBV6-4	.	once	TGTGCCAGCAGTGAAATAGACGGTTCACCCCTCCACTTT	CASSEIDGSPLHF
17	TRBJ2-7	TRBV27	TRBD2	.	TGTGCCAGCAGTTCCCCGGGACTAGCGGGAGGGTGGCGCGAGCAGTACTTC	CASSSPGLAGGWREQYF
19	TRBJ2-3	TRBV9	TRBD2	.	TGTGCCAGCAGCCCGCGGACTAGCGGGAGGAGGACTAGCACAGATACGCAGTATTTT	CASSPRTSGRRTSTDTQYF
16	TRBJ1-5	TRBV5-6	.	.	TGTGCCAGCAGCTTGGCCGGCAGGGGACCCAATCAGCCCCAGCATTTT	CASSLAGRGPNQPQHF
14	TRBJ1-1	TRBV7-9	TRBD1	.	TGTGCCGTCGGGGGGACAGGAATGAACACTGAAGCTTTCTTT	CAVGGTGMNTEAFF
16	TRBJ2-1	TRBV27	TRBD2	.	TGTGCCAGCAGCCGTCAGCGGGAGGGCCTTGAGGGTGAGCAGTTCTTC	CASSRQREGLEGEQFF
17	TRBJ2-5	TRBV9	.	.	TGTGCCAGCAGCGTAGGTCCCCTCACAGGGATGGAAGAGACCCAGTACTTC	CASSVGPLTGMEETQYF
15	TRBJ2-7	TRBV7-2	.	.	TGTGCCAGCAGCTCCCTTTCGGGGGCCGCCTACGAGCAGTACTTC	CASSSLSGAAYEQYF
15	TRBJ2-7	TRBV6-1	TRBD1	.	TGTGCCAGCAGTGACCGGGACAGGTGGTTCGGAGGGCAGTACTTC	CASSDRDRWFGGQYF
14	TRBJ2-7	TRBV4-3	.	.	TGCGCCAGCAGCCAAGTCCTCCCGGGCGACGAGCAGTACTTC	CASSQVLPGDEQYF
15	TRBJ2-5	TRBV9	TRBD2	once	TGTGCCAGCAGCGTAGCGGGAGGGCCTTGGGAGACCCAGTACTTC	CASSVAGGPWETQYF
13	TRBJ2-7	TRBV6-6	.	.	TGTGCCAGCACGAGTTTGCGGAGCTACGAGCAGTACTTC	CASTSLRSYEQYF
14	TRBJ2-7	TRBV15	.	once	TGTGCCACCAGCAGAGTTAAGAGCTCCTACGAGCAGTACTTC	CATSRVKSSYEQYF
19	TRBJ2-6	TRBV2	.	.	TGTGCCAGCAGTGAAGCCCCCGGGGCGAGTCGTTCTGGGGCCAACGTCCTGACTTTC	CASSEAPGASRSGANVLTF
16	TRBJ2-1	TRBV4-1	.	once	TGCGCCAGCAGCCCGCAGGAAGTTGGGAGGTTCAATGAGCAGTTCTTC	CASSPQEVGRFNEQFF
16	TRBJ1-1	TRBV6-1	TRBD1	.	TGTGCCAGCAGTGAGATTGAGGGACAGGGGAACACTGAAGCTTTCTTT	CASSEIEGQGNTEAFF